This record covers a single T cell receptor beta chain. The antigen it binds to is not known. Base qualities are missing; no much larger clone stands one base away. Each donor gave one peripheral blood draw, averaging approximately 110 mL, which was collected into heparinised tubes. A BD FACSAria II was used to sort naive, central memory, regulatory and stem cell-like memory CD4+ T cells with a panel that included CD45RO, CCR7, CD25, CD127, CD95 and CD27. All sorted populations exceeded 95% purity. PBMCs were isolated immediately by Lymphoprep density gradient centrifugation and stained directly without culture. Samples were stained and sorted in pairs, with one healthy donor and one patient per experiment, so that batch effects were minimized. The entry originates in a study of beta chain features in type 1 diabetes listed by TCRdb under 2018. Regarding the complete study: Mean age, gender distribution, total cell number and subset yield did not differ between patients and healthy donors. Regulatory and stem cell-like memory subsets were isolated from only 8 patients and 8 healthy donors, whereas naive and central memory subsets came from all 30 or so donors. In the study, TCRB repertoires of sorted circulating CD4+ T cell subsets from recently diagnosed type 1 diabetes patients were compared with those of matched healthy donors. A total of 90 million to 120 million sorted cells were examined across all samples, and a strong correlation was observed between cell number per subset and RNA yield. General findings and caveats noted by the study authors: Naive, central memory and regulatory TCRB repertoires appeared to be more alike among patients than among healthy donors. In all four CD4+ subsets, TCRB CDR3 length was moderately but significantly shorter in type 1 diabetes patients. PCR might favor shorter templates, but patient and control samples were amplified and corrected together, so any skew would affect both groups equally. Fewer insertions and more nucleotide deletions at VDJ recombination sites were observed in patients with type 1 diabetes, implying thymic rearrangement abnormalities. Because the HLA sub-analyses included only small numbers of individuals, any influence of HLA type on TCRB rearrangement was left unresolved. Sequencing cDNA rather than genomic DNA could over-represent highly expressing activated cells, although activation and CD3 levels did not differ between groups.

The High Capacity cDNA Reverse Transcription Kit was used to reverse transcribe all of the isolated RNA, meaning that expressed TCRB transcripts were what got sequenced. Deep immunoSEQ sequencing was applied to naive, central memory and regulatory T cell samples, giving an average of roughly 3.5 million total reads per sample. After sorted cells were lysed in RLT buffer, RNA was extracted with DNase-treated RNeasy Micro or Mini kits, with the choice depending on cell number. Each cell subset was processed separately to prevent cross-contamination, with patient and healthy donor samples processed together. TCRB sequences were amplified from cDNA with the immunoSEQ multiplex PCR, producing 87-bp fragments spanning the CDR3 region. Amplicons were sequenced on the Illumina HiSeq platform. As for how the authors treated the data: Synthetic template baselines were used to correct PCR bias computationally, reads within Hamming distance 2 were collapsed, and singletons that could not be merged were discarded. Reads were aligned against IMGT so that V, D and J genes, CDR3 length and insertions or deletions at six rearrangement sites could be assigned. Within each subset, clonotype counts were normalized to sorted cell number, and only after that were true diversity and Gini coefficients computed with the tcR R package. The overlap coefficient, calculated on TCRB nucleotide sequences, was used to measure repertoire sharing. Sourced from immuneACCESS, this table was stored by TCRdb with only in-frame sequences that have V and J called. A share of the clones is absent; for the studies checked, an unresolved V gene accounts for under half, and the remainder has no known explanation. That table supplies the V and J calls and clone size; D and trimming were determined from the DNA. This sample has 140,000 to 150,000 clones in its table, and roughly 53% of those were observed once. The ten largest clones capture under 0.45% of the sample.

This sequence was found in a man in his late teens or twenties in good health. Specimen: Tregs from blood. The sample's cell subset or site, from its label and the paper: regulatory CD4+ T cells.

The sequence in DNA is TGTGCCAGTAGATCCCGGGGGGGGAATGAAGCTTTCTTT. It is translated as CASRSRGGNEAFF. Recombination connected TRBV19 to TRBJ1-1; 5 matching bases give a weak D call of TRBD1. Based on the germline V gene (reference sequence), the CDR1 and CDR2 sequences are LNHDA and SQIVND. There are 13 amino acids in the CDR3, from cysteine to phenylalanine inclusive. Here the CDR3 DNA is all that survives: 39 bases in frame from base 1. V gives up 6 bases and J gives up 7 bases, and the segment between their germline ends measures 15 bases.